These 26 T cell receptor beta chains were sequenced from one sample in a study of blood T cell repertoires in COVID-19. Using immunoSEQ multiplex PCR, the repertoire was profiled, and TCRdb retains in-frame clones only, with some absent. The data contain approximately 200,000 clones, just over 85% of them singletons. The specimen was peripheral blood. All receptors derive from a man aged 50 to 60 with acute or convalescent COVID-19.

The rearrangement links TRBV6-2 or TRBV6-3 to TRBJ2-3; D ambiguous. From germline, CDR1 is MNHEY and CDR2 SVGEGT. V was cut by 5 bases and J by 1 base, with 4 bases left in between. The CDR3 runs 12 residues. Here the CDR3 reads CASSLRTDTQYF. In DNA form, the CDR3 reads TGTGCCAGCAGTCTTCGCACAGATACGCAGTATTTT.

V is TRBV7-9 and J is TRBJ1-5; the D is unclear. V was clipped by 5 bases and J by 9 bases, with 8 bases between them. CDR1 is SEHNR and CDR2 is FQNEAQ in the germline V gene (reference sequence). CDR3 size: 11 residues. The CDR3 nucleotides read TGTGCCAGCAGCAGCGCGGGGCCCCAGCATTTT. It specifies CASSSAGPQHF.

This clone has more than one count but fewer than ten. The V call is TRBV7-9, the J call TRBJ2-1, with a tentative D call TRBD2 (7 bases). Per the germline V gene, CDR1 is SEHNR and CDR2 is FQNEAQ (reference sequence). V lost 3 bases and J lost 9, with 27 bases in between. This CDR3 has 18 residues. CDR3 residues: CASSFQPGRGHTMGEQFF. Here the CDR3 DNA reads TGTGCCAGCAGCTTTCAGCCGGGGCGGGGGCATACAATGGGTGAGCAGTTCTTC.

To note about this clone: Other DNA variants within this sample encode the same CDR3. The rearrangement links TRBV6-4 to TRBJ1-2; 9 positions match TRBD1. The length of the CDR3 is 13 residues. Trimming removed 6 bases from V and 4 bases from J; junction bases left unmatched: 3. Germline values: CDR1 MRHNA, CDR2 SNTAGT. The CDR3 protein is CASSPDRGYGYTF. The CDR3 coding sequence is TGTGCCAGCAGCCCGGACAGGGGCTATGGCTACACCTTC.

The chain is built from TRBV18 and TRBJ2-1; TRBD1 is a possible D gene (6 bases). The germline CDR1 and CDR2 sequences are KGHSH and LQKENI. V lost 8 bases, J lost 6 bases, and 14 bases lay in between. This CDR3 comprises 13 residues. The CDR3 reads CASTVTGTNEQFF. The CDR3 DNA sequence: TGTGCCAGCACAGTAACAGGGACCAATGAGCAGTTCTTC.

This clone was detected a few times. This chain connects TRBV7-8 to TRBJ1-6, with TRBD1 matching 9 bases. CDR1 and CDR2 (germline): SGHVS, FQNEAQ. The CDR3 contains 19 residues. V trimming: 1 base; J trimming: 7 bases; junction bases outside the gene matches: 14. The DNA of the CDR3 is TGTGCCAGCAGCTTAGAGCGGACAGGGGCCATAGGGAGAAATTCACCCCTCCACTTT. Its translation: CASSLERTGAIGRNSPLHF.

The chain carries TRBV12-3 or TRBV12-4 and TRBJ1-2, with D possibly TRBD1 on 5 matching bases. CDR3 length equals 12 residues. With 6 bases removed from V and 4 bases from J, the gap between germline ends came to 9 bases. The chain's CDR3 is CASSRQSYGYTF. CDR3 nucleotide sequence: TGTGCCAGCAGCCGACAGTCCTATGGCTACACCTTC.

This chain uses TRBV5-1 with TRBJ1-2; no clear D. Germline CDR1 is SGHRS and CDR2 is YFSETQ. Trimming cost V 7 bases and J 0 bases, with 7 bases left between them. The CDR3 runs 12 residues. Here the CDR3 DNA reads TGCGCCAGCGCGAATCCTAACTATGGCTACACCTTC. It yields the protein CASANPNYGYTF.

The CDR3 spells CATSVTLASGGLTDTQYF. The CDR3 bases are TGTGCCACCAGCGTTACCTTGGCTAGCGGGGGGCTCACAGATACGCAGTATTTT. The chain is built from TRBV15 and TRBJ2-3, with 11 bases that match TRBD2. CDR3 length: 18 amino acids. The V segment lost 5 bases and the J segment 2 bases; nucleotides outside the gene matches: 12. From germline, CDR1 is LNHNV and CDR2 YYDKDF (reference sequence).

The rearrangement uses TRBV6-5 and TRBJ1-6, with TRBD1 as a possible D gene (5 bases). The V end lost 11 bases, the J end lost 9 bases, and 17 bases lay between the germline ends. The CDR3 extends over 13 amino acids. The germline gives CDR1 MNHEY, CDR2 SVGAGI. The CDR3 nucleotides read TGTGCCTGTGCCAGGGAGGAGAGTTCACCCCTCCACTTT. This sequence encodes CACAREESSPLHF.

This clone has just one count. The chain recombines TRBV5-1 with TRBJ1-6, with 8 bases that match TRBD1. The CDR3 length is 16 residues. Germline lookup yields CDR1 SGHRS and CDR2 YFSETQ. J was trimmed by 5 bases and V by 1 base; bases with no gene match: 5. CDR3 nucleotide sequence: TGCGCCAGCAGCTTGAGGGCAGGGGGCGATAATTCACCCCTCCACTTT. It translates to CASSLRAGGDNSPLHF.

The chain couples TRBV18 to TRBJ2-7, with 9 bases identical to TRBD2. The length of the CDR3 is 15 residues. CDR1 KGHSH and CDR2 LQKENI come from the germline V gene. After removal of 3 bases from V and 2 bases from J, the junction contained 5 bases not matched to a gene. CDR3 sequence reads: CASSPGGGGPYEQYF. Here the CDR3 DNA reads TGTGCCAGCTCACCTGGCGGGGGGGGCCCCTACGAGCAGTACTTC.

The chain carries TRBV7-8 and TRBJ2-7, with D possibly matching TRBD2 (5 bases). V lost 5 bases, J lost 6 bases, and 20 bases lay in between. The CDR3 has 15 residues. CDR1 is SGHVS, CDR2 FQNEAQ, per germline. CDR3 in amino acids: CASSLQLPSTGEQYF. CDR3 nucleotide sequence: TGTGCCAGCAGCCTTCAACTACCTAGCACCGGCGAGCAGTACTTC.

The chain links TRBV2 to TRBJ2-5, with 7 bases lining up with TRBD2. The CDR3 covers 12 residues. Germline values: CDR1 SNHLY, CDR2 FYNNEI. V was clipped by 4 bases and J by 4 bases; unmatched bases: 0. The CDR3 nucleotides are TGTGCCAGCAGTGGACTAGCAGAGACCCAGTACTTC. Protein sequence: CASSGLAETQYF.

A single count supports this clone. In DNA, the CDR3 is TGTGCCTGGAGGGACAGGGGGTCTTCCTACGAGCAGTACTTC. This encodes CAWRDRGSSYEQYF. This chain links TRBV30 with TRBJ2-7; 10 bases are a match to TRBD1. Germline CDR1 and CDR2: GTSNPN and SVGIG (reference sequence). V lost 3 bases, J lost 1 base, and 3 bases stayed unmatched. The CDR3 runs 14 residues.

The rearrangement uses TRBV7-8 and TRBJ1-4, with D unclear. CDR1 is SGHVS, CDR2 FQNEAQ, per germline. Between the trimmed V and J ends, which lost 4 bases and 4 bases, there was a span of 22 bases. CDR3 length: 18 amino acids. The CDR3 spells CASSSTRAVRAHNEKLFF. The CDR3 DNA follows: TGTGCCAGCAGCTCGACCCGTGCGGTCAGAGCCCATAATGAAAAACTGTTTTTT.

In its sample, this clone was seen a few times. The chain uses TRBV4-1 and TRBJ2-2; D is unclear. The CDR3 has 12 amino acids. The V end was cut by 4 bases, the J end by 7 bases, with 7 bases between. Germline V gene lookup returns CDR1 MGHRA and CDR2 YSYEKL. As DNA, the CDR3 is TGCGCCAGCAGCCTCGCCGGCGGGGAGCTGTTTTTT. As protein: CASSLAGGELFF.

V gene TRBV6-5 combines with J gene TRBJ2-1; D gene ambiguous. Trimming cost V 4 bases and J 4 bases, with 14 bases left between them. Germline V gene data show CDR1 as MNHEY and CDR2 as SVGAGI. The CDR3 runs to 15 residues. The CDR3 DNA follows: TGTGCCAGCAGTTCCCCGGGTTTCCTTTACAATGAGCAGTTCTTC. This encodes CASSSPGFLYNEQFF.

V and J are TRBV18 and TRBJ1-1; 7 bases line up with TRBD1. CDR1 and CDR2 (germline): KGHSH, LQKENI. This CDR3 spans 14 amino acids. The junction had 3 bases not matched to a gene; V was cut back by 3 bases and J by 2 bases. The CDR3 bases are TGTGCCAGCTCACCGGGACAGATTAACACTGAAGCTTTCTTT. It codes for CASSPGQINTEAFF.

The chain joins TRBV6-5 to TRBJ1-3, with D unresolved. In germline, CDR1 is MNHEY, CDR2 SVGAGI. This CDR3 region has 15 residues. The ends were cut back, 0 bases at V and 2 bases at J, with 8 bases in the middle. CDR3: CASSYSATAGNTIYF. DNA of the CDR3: TGTGCCAGCAGTTACTCGGCAACCGCTGGAAACACCATATATTTT.

This rearrangement joins TRBV30 to TRBJ1-2; tentative D call: TRBD1 (6 bases). Germline CDR1 reads GTSNPN; CDR2 reads SVGIG (reference sequence). Trimming removed 4 bases at V and 0 bases at J, with 12 bases between. This CDR3 is built from 14 residues. Here the CDR3 reads CAWTGQLANYGYTF. CDR3 sequence (DNA): TGTGCCTGGACCGGACAGTTAGCTAACTATGGCTACACCTTC.

This clone is a singleton in its sample. The rearrangement uses TRBV6-5 and TRBJ2-1; D might be TRBD1 (6 bases). CDR1 is MNHEY and CDR2 is SVGAGI in the germline V gene. The CDR3 consists of 14 residues. The V end lost 6 bases, the J end lost 6 bases, and 15 bases lay between the germline ends. CDR3 residues: CASRRTGPSNEQFF. DNA for the CDR3: TGTGCCAGCAGGCGCACAGGGCCTTCCAATGAGCAGTTCTTC.

The chain employs TRBV19 and TRBJ2-7; no definite D call. The CDR3 sequence is 15 residues long. Germline V CDR1 and CDR2: LNHDA, SQIVND (reference sequence). Trimming cost V 1 base and J 0 bases, with 10 bases left between them. CDR3 DNA: TGTGCCAGTAGTATAGTAGTGGGCAGCTCCTACGAGCAGTACTTC. This gives the protein CASSIVVGSSYEQYF.

The rearrangement links TRBV6-2 or TRBV6-3 to TRBJ1-5; D may be TRBD1 (5 bases). The CDR3 is 18 amino acids. V was cut by 0 bases and J by 6 bases, with 21 bases left in between. Germline-derived CDR1 and CDR2 are MNHEY and SVGEGT. The chain's CDR3 is CASSYSIGVGGDGQPQHF. Here the CDR3 DNA reads TGTGCCAGCAGTTACTCGATTGGAGTCGGGGGGGACGGTCAGCCCCAGCATTTT.

The chain couples TRBV18 to TRBJ1-1; the match to TRBD1 covers 8 bases. The CDR3 length is 14 residues. The germline V gene encodes CDR1 KGHSH and CDR2 LQKENI. Trimming took 3 bases from V and 6 from J; bases not matched to a gene: 6. CDR3: CASSPRDRIAEAFF. DNA for the CDR3: TGTGCCAGCTCACCCAGGGACAGGATCGCTGAAGCTTTCTTT.

The rearrangement links TRBV19 to TRBJ1-3; no clear D gene. Trimming removed 6 bases from V and 0 bases from J, with 6 bases in between. The CDR3 loop spans 13 amino acids. Germline assignment: CDR1 LNHDA and CDR2 SQIVND (reference sequence). CDR3 residues: CASSRSSGNTIYF. Written as DNA, the CDR3 is TGTGCCAGTAGCAGAAGCTCTGGAAACACCATATATTTT. Full variable domain (missing parts from reference TRBV19 and TRBJ1-3): DGGITQSPKYLFRKEGQNVTLSCEQNLNHDAMYWYRQDPGQGLRLIYYSQIVNDFQKGDIAEGYSVSREKKESFPLTVTSAQKNPTAFYLCASSRSSGNTIYFGEGSWLTVV.